These T cell receptor beta chains were read from a single sample in a study of cytomegalovirus exposure and HLA in healthy donors. TCRdb's copy holds only in-frame clones and misses some; the assay was immunoSEQ multiplex PCR. The top ten hold approximately 2.6% of the sample, which has 60,000 to 80,000 clones, approximately 60% seen once. The sample was PBMCs. The receptors shown here come from a young man in good health and CMV-seronegative. Both conserved end residues are part of each CDR3. Each record gives: clone size, V gene, D gene, J gene, CDR3 DNA, CDR3 protein. A D gene is named only where the DNA matches it firmly. Clone size is not always given. Where it is, it says once, few, many or a class for expanded clones.

few,TRBV19,-,TRBJ1-5,TGTGCCAGTAGTATAGGAAGCTTTAGCAATCAGCCCCAGCATTTT,CASSIGSFSNQPQHF
once,TRBV9,-,TRBJ2-1,TGTGCCAGCAGCGACACAGGGAACCCTAACAATGAGCAGTTCTTC,CASSDTGNPNNEQFF
-,TRBV27,-,TRBJ1-5,TGTGCCAGCAGTTCGTGGGCCGGCAATCAGCCCCAGCATTTT,CASSSWAGNQPQHF
-,TRBV9,TRBD1,TRBJ1-1,TGTGCCAGCAGCACCTCGGACAGGGTGGCCACTGAAGCTTTCTTT,CASSTSDRVATEAFF
-,TRBV2,-,TRBJ1-5,TGTGCCAGCAGTGAAAGAGAACCTTATAATAGCAATCAGCCCCAGCATTTT,CASSEREPYNSNQPQHF
once,TRBV6-1,TRBD1,TRBJ1-6,TGTGCCAACCGGACAGGGATGAATTCACCCCTCCACTTT,CANRTGMNSPLHF
-,TRBV21-1,-,TRBJ2-7,TGTGCCAGCAGCAAGGGGCAGGGGGCGTACGAGCAGTACTTC,CASSKGQGAYEQYF
-,TRBV15,-,TRBJ1-1,TGTGCCACCAGCAGAGACGCAGAACTGAACACTGAAGCTTTCTTT,CATSRDAELNTEAFF
once,TRBV2,TRBD1,TRBJ2-7,TGTGCCAGCAGCTCGGACAGGGGCATATACGAGCAGTACTTC,CASSSDRGIYEQYF
-,TRBV7-6,-,TRBJ2-1,TGTGCCAGCAGCTTAGCCGCCCGGAATGAGCAGTTCTTC,CASSLAARNEQFF
-,TRBV19,-,TRBJ2-5,TGTGCCAGTAGTATATCGCGGGTGGAGACCCAGTACTTC,CASSISRVETQYF
-,TRBV7-2,TRBD2,TRBJ2-7,TGTGCCAGCGGACCCCGGGGGGGCGTCAACGAGCAGTACTTC,CASGPRGGVNEQYF
-,TRBV15,TRBD2,TRBJ2-5,TGTGCCACCAGCCGGACTAGCGGTTTCCAAGAGACCCAGTACTTC,CATSRTSGFQETQYF
-,TRBV27,-,TRBJ2-1,TGTGCCAGCAGTTTAAAGGGGAATGAGCAGTTCTTC,CASSLKGNEQFF
once,TRBV15,-,TRBJ2-7,TGTGCCACCAGCAGAGGTGGGACTTGGACCTACGAGCAGTACTTC,CATSRGGTWTYEQYF
-,TRBV5-4,TRBD1,TRBJ2-7,TGTGCCAGCAGCCTTGGGGGACAGAGCACCTACGAGCAGTACTTC,CASSLGGQSTYEQYF
few,TRBV5-5,TRBD1,TRBJ1-6,TGTGCCAGCAGCTTTCAACAGGGGGCTTCACCCCTCCACTTT,CASSFQQGASPLHF
-,TRBV7-6,-,TRBJ1-1,TGTGCCAGCAGCTTAGCGCAAGGGGCGGACACTGAAGCTTTCTTT,CASSLAQGADTEAFF
-,TRBV7-6,-,TRBJ1-5,TGTGCCAGCAGCTTAGTGGCAGGGAACTTGCCCCAGCCCCAGCATTTT,CASSLVAGNLPQPQHF
-,TRBV7-2,-,TRBJ1-1,TGTGCCAGCAGCCCCCGGGCCCCGGGGACTAACACTGAAGCTTTCTTT,CASSPRAPGTNTEAFF
few,TRBV29-1,TRBD1,TRBJ2-7,TGCAGCGTTCTGGATCTGAGACAGGGGTTTAACTCCTACGAGCAGTACTTC,CSVLDLRQGFNSYEQYF
few,TRBV19,-,TRBJ1-1,TGTGCCAGTAGTAGAGACCGGGAGGGAGAAGCTTTCTTT,CASSRDREGEAFF
once,TRBV6-5,-,TRBJ1-1,TGTGCCAGCAGTTACTCAGGGACACCCCCGAACACTGAAGCTTTCTTT,CASSYSGTPPNTEAFF
few,TRBV7-9,TRBD2,TRBJ2-1,TGTGCCAGCAGCCCCGGACTAGATCTCGATGAGCAGTTCTTC,CASSPGLDLDEQFF
once,TRBV7-2,-,TRBJ2-7,TGTGCCAGCAGCTTCGTCGGGGGATGGTACGAGCAGTACTTC,CASSFVGGWYEQYF
-,TRBV11-2,-,TRBJ1-6,TGTGCCAGCAGGGGGGAGGGAGCTTCACCCCTCCACTTT,CASRGEGASPLHF
few,TRBV6-5,-,TRBJ2-3,TGTGCCAGCAGTCCGGGATACGAAAGGGATACGCAGTATTTT,CASSPGYERDTQYF
-,TRBV5-4,-,TRBJ2-1,TGTGCCAGCAGCTTGGCCCAAGGTAGGGGGAACAATGAGCAGTTCTTC,CASSLAQGRGNNEQFF
-,TRBV7-2,TRBD2,TRBJ2-1,TGTGCCAGCAGCTTAAATTTGCGGGGGGTACTGTTCTTC,CASSLNLRGVLFF
-,TRBV25-1,TRBD1,TRBJ1-6,TGTGCCAGCAGTGTGGACAGGGAAGTGGATTCACCCCTCCACTTT,CASSVDREVDSPLHF
-,TRBV2,TRBD1,TRBJ1-2,TGTGCCAGCTTACAGGGGGCGGGGTATGGCTACACCTTC,CASLQGAGYGYTF
-,TRBV9,TRBD2,TRBJ2-5,TGTGCCAGCAGCGTGGGGGGAGCGGGGGGGCGCTTTCGGCAAGAGACCCAGTACTTC,CASSVGGAGGRFRQETQYF
-,TRBV10-2,-,TRBJ1-6,TGCGCCAGCACCGATATTGGGGGGACACCCCTCCACTTT,CASTDIGGTPLHF
few,TRBV19,-,TRBJ2-7,TGTGCCAGTAGTCCGTGGAGCTCCTACGAGCAGTACTTC,CASSPWSSYEQYF
-,TRBV4-1,TRBD2,TRBJ2-5,TGCGCCAGCAGCCAAGAAGGGACTAGCGGGGGGGCCCGGGAGACCCAGTACTTC,CASSQEGTSGGARETQYF
-,TRBV15,TRBD2,TRBJ2-5,TGTGCCACCAGCAGAGAGGGTCGATGGGGTCGACTAGCGGGGGCCTCCCAAGAGACCCAGTACTTC,CATSREGRWGRLAGASQETQYF
-,TRBV6-1,-,TRBJ1-1,TGTGCCAGCACTCCCGGGGGGGAAGACACTGAAGCTTTCTTT,CASTPGGEDTEAFF
few,TRBV5-6,TRBD1,TRBJ1-2,TGTGCCAGCAGCTCGGGACAGAACTATGGCTACACCTTC,CASSSGQNYGYTF
few,TRBV11-1,-,TRBJ2-1,TGTGCCAGCAGCTTAGCGTTCGGGGGGACAGAGCAGTTCTTC,CASSLAFGGTEQFF
few,TRBV7-9,TRBD2,TRBJ2-5,TGTGCCAGCACCCCCATGGGGGGGAGGTACCAAGAGACCCAGTACTTC,CASTPMGGRYQETQYF
-,TRBV6-4,-,TRBJ2-1,TGTGCCAGCAGTGAACTTCTATCCTACAATGAGCAGTTCTTC,CASSELLSYNEQFF
-,TRBV6-6,-,TRBJ2-7,TGTGCCAGCAGTCGAGTAGGGGGGGAGTCCTACGAGCAGTACTTC,CASSRVGGESYEQYF
few,TRBV30,-,TRBJ2-4,TGTGCCTGGACCCCATGGGACAAACTAGCCAAAAACATTCAGTACTTC,CAWTPWDKLAKNIQYF
-,TRBV10-3,-,TRBJ2-3,TGTGCCATCATGAGGGCTGCGGGGAGCACAGATACGCAGTATTTT,CAIMRAAGSTDTQYF
-,TRBV5-6,-,TRBJ2-7,TGTGCCAGCAGCCCAACCTTCACAGGCTCCTACGAGCAGTACTTC,CASSPTFTGSYEQYF